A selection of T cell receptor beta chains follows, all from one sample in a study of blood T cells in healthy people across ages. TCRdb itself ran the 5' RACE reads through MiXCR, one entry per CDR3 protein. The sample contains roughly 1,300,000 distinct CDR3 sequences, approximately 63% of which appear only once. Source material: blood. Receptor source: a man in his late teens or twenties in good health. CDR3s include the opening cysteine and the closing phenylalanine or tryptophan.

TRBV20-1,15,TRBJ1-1,CSASPYWDWNTEAFF
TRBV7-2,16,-,CAGSLMRGGVGETQYF
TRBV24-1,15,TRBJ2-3,CATSDSGSNTDTQYF
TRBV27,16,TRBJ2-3,CASSLTGTSGPGTQYF
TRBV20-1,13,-,CSAQLAGGGEQYF
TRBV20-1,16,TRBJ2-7,CSARDWEGRGGSEQYF
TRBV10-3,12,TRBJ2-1,CAITRQGNEQFF
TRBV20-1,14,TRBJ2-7,CSASAGENSYEQYF
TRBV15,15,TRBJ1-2,CATSRVNRGLYGYTF
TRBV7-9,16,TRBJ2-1,CASSSGSGKEVNEQFF
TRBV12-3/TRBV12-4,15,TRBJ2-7,CASSFSGTLSYEQYF
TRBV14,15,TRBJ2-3,CASSQGRGSFDEQYF
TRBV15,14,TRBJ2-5,CATSPKTGGETQYF
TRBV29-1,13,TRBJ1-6,CSVLFTGDAPLHF
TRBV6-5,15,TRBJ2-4,CASSPSVRPKNIQYF
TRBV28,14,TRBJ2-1,CASTTKWRVNEQFF
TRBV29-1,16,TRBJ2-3,CSVEGTSGGAIDTQYF
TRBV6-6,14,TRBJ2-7,CASSPRAVSYEQYF
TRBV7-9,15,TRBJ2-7,CASSLIEGRFYEQYF
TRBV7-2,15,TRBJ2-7,CASSLVGGRSISQYF
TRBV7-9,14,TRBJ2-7,CASSLALHPYEQYF
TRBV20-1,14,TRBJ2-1,CSARRRDRCNEQFF
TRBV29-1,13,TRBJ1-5,CSVAPMGGQPQHF
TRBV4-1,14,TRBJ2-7,CASSQSVGGYEQYF
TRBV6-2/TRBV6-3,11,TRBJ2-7,CASSLPAEQYF
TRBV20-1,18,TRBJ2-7,CSAREGETSGSLPYEQYF
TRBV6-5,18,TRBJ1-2,CASSYSTPGGGEGPGYTF
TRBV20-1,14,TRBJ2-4,CSAPDRAAKNIQYF
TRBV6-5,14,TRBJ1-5,CASSYNLGVEPQHF
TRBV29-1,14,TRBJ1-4,CSVSERATNEKLFF
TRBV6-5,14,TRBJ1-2,CASSLSQPSYGYTF
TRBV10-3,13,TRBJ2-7,CAVGARSSYEQYF
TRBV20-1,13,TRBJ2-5,CSPSGTEQETQYF
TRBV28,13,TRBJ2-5,CASSVTWQETQYF
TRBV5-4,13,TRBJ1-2,CASSLLNSYGYTF
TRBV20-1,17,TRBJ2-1,CSARVSGTDFSYNEQFF
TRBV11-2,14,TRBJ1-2,CASTNLRAVSGYTF
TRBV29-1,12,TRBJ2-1,CSVEEGYNEQFF
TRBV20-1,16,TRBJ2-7,CSARGLWQGKTYEQYF
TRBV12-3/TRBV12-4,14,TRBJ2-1,CASRGTGAHNEQFF
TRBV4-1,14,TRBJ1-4,CASSQRQGGEKLFF
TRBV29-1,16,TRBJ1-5,CSALLQGVMGNQPQHF
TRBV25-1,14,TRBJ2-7,CASRDSNSPYEQYF
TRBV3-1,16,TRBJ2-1,CASSPPRGEQYNEQFF
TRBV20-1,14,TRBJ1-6,CSAWIRGDGSPLHF
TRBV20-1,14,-,CSASGQFGYNEQYF
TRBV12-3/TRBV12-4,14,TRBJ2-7,CASGVPPQSYEQYF
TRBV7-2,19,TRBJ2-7,CASSIHPGLAAVSSYEQYF
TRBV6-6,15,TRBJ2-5,CASSYYGLAEETQYF
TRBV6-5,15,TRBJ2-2,CASSYRTDPTGELFF
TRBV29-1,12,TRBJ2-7,CSVGEAVYEQYF
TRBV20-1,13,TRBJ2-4,CSAKTSGTNIQYF
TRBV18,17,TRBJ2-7,CASSPFIGQGSSYEQYF